These T cell receptor beta chains were read from a single sample in a study of blood T cell repertoires in COVID-19. Generated by immunoSEQ multiplex PCR, the TCRdb table keeps only in-frame clones and is missing some. The sample lists approximately 170,000 clones; approximately 85% were seen once. Sequencing was performed on peripheral blood. These receptors were collected from an elderly man with COVID-19, enrolled during active disease. CDR3s include the opening cysteine and the closing phenylalanine or tryptophan. A D gene is named only where the DNA matches it firmly. Part of the rows lack a size; the others show once, few, many or a class for expanded clones.

V	J	D	size	DNA	CDR3
TRBV14	TRBJ2-7	NA	once	TGTGCCAGCAGCCAATACCCCCAGGCGGGTGAGCAGTACTTC	CASSQYPQAGEQYF
TRBV3-1/TRBV3-2	TRBJ2-7	NA	NA	TGTGCCAGCAGCCTTGCAGGGAACGAGCAGTACTTC	CASSLAGNEQYF
TRBV6-5	TRBJ1-4	TRBD1	NA	TGTGCCAGCAGTTACTCCCCGGGACAGCTTAATGAAAAACTGTTTTTT	CASSYSPGQLNEKLFF
TRBV9	TRBJ2-3	NA	NA	TGTGCCAGCAGCGTAGTATCGGGGGCAGATACGCAGTATTTT	CASSVVSGADTQYF
TRBV9	TRBJ2-5	TRBD1	few	TGTGCCAGCAGCGTGGGGCAACAGGGGCAAGAGACCCAGTACTTC	CASSVGQQGQETQYF
TRBV10-1	TRBJ2-1	NA	NA	TGCGCCAGCAGTGAGTTGGGGGCAGGGGTGAATGAGCAGTTCTTC	CASSELGAGVNEQFF
TRBV27	TRBJ1-1	NA	NA	TGTGCCAGCAGTTTATCGGTGGGGCCGGACACTGAAGCTTTCTTT	CASSLSVGPDTEAFF
TRBV6-1	TRBJ2-7	NA	NA	TGTGCCAGCAGTGAAACAGGCTACGAGCAGTACTTC	CASSETGYEQYF
TRBV10-3	TRBJ2-7	TRBD1	NA	TGTGCCATCAGAGGACAGGGGGGCGTCGGCGAGCAGTACTTC	CAIRGQGGVGEQYF
TRBV4-1	TRBJ2-3	NA	once	TGCGCCAGCAGCCAAGCCAAACTAGCCCCCCACACAGATACGCAGTATTTT	CASSQAKLAPHTDTQYF
TRBV4-1	TRBJ1-5	NA	NA	TGCGCCAGCAGCCCAGGGGAGGGTAGGAGCAATCAGCCCCAGCATTTT	CASSPGEGRSNQPQHF
TRBV7-9	TRBJ2-5	NA	NA	TGTGCCAGCAGCTCCCCTTATCGGACTACTCAAGAGACCCAGTACTTC	CASSSPYRTTQETQYF
TRBV5-4	TRBJ2-5	TRBD2	NA	TGTGCCAGCAGCTTGCGAGCGGGGGGTGGGGAGACCCAGTACTTC	CASSLRAGGGETQYF
TRBV29-1	TRBJ2-7	TRBD2	NA	TGCAGCGTTGAAGCGTCCCGGGGGGTCGAGCAGTACTTC	CSVEASRGVEQYF
TRBV4-1	TRBJ2-6	NA	NA	TGCGCCAGCAGCCAAGATCTCTCTGGGGCCAACGTCCTGACTTTC	CASSQDLSGANVLTF
TRBV9	TRBJ1-5	NA	NA	TGTGCCAGCAGCGTAGAAATAGACTCAATGTCTAGCAATCAGCCCCAGCATTTT	CASSVEIDSMSSNQPQHF
TRBV2	TRBJ2-7	TRBD1	NA	TGTGCCAGCAGTGAAGCGGGGACAGGGGTGTACGAGCAGTACTTC	CASSEAGTGVYEQYF
TRBV19	TRBJ1-1	NA	NA	TGTGCCAGTAACCAGGTCGGTGAAGCTTTCTTT	CASNQVGEAFF
TRBV2	TRBJ1-2	NA	NA	TGTGCCAGCAGTGATGTGGAGTATGGCTACACCTTC	CASSDVEYGYTF
TRBV7-2	TRBJ2-1	TRBD2	NA	TGTGCCAGCGGACGGATAGCGGGGGGTTACAATGAGCAGTTCTTC	CASGRIAGGYNEQFF
TRBV4-1	TRBJ1-1	NA	NA	TGCGCCAGCAGCCAAGATCTTGACGGTGCGGCCGTGAACACTGAAGCTTTCTTT	CASSQDLDGAAVNTEAFF
TRBV3-1/TRBV3-2	TRBJ1-1	NA	NA	TGTGCCAGCAGCCACAGAACTGGGACTAAAGCTTTCTTT	CASSHRTGTKAFF
TRBV4-1	TRBJ1-2	TRBD1	NA	TGCGCCAGCAGCCAAGATCGGGACAGCTGGGGCTACACCTTC	CASSQDRDSWGYTF
TRBV18	TRBJ1-4	NA	few	TGTGCCAGCTCACCTTTTTCCGGACACAATAATGAAAAACTGTTTTTT	CASSPFSGHNNEKLFF
TRBV5-4	TRBJ2-1	TRBD2	few	TGTGCCAGCAGCTTGGGTCCTAGCGGGGGAACCTACAATGAGCAGTTCTTC	CASSLGPSGGTYNEQFF
TRBV19	TRBJ2-7	TRBD1	NA	TGTGCCAGTAGTATCGAGGACAGGGGTTGGAACGAGCAGTACTTC	CASSIEDRGWNEQYF
TRBV5-5	TRBJ1-2	NA	NA	TGTGCCAGCAGCTTGGGTGGACAGAGTTCTAACTATGGCTACACCTTC	CASSLGGQSSNYGYTF
TRBV7-2	TRBJ1-1	TRBD1	once	TGTGCCAGCAGCGCATACCCGACAGGGGGCTTTAACACTGAAGCTTTCTTT	CASSAYPTGGFNTEAFF
TRBV6-5	TRBJ2-3	NA	NA	TGTGCCAGCAAACAGGATCCAGATACGCAGTATTTT	CASKQDPDTQYF
TRBV5-1	TRBJ1-6	TRBD1	NA	TGCGCCAGCAGCTCGGACAGGGCAGTGAATTCACCCCTCCACTTT	CASSSDRAVNSPLHF
TRBV4-2	TRBJ1-2	NA	NA	TGTGCCAGCAGCTTACGGACTGGCGACTATGGCTACACCTTC	CASSLRTGDYGYTF
TRBV2	TRBJ2-5	NA	NA	TGTGCCAGCAGCGTGAGACAGGTTCAAGAGACCCAGTACTTC	CASSVRQVQETQYF
TRBV21-1	TRBJ1-5	NA	NA	TGTGCCAGCAGCAAAAGTTCTAACTTTGGGACACCCGATCAGCCCCAGCATTTT	CASSKSSNFGTPDQPQHF
TRBV7-9	TRBJ1-1	NA	NA	TGTGCCAGCAGCTTATCGGGAGAAAGCACTGAAGCTTTCTTT	CASSLSGESTEAFF
TRBV28	TRBJ1-2	NA	NA	TGTGCCAGCAGTTTTGGCGGTAACTATGGCTACACCTTC	CASSFGGNYGYTF
TRBV6-5	TRBJ2-7	NA	NA	TGTGCCAGCAGTTACTCCGCTCAGGAGCAGTACTTC	CASSYSAQEQYF
TRBV5-1	TRBJ2-7	TRBD1	NA	TGCGCCAGCAGCTCAGGACAGGGGGTAGGCGAGCAGTACTTC	CASSSGQGVGEQYF
TRBV10-3	TRBJ1-5	NA	NA	TGTGCCATCAGTGAGGGTTCAGGGGCACGGCCTAATCAGCCCCAGCATTTT	CAISEGSGARPNQPQHF
TRBV6-1	TRBJ2-3	TRBD2	NA	TGTGCCAGCAGTGATGAGGTTAGCGGGCCCGTAAACACAGATACGCAGTATTTT	CASSDEVSGPVNTDTQYF
TRBV7-2	TRBJ1-1	TRBD1	NA	TGTGCCAGCAGCCCCGGGGACAGGGGGCCCACTGAAGCTTTCTTT	CASSPGDRGPTEAFF
TRBV2	TRBJ1-2	TRBD1	NA	TGTGCCAGCAGGACAGGGCAGTTTGGTTATGGCTACACCTTC	CASRTGQFGYGYTF
TRBV6-5	TRBJ1-5	NA	NA	TGTGCCAGCAATCAACAGATCAATCAGCCCCAGCATTTT	CASNQQINQPQHF